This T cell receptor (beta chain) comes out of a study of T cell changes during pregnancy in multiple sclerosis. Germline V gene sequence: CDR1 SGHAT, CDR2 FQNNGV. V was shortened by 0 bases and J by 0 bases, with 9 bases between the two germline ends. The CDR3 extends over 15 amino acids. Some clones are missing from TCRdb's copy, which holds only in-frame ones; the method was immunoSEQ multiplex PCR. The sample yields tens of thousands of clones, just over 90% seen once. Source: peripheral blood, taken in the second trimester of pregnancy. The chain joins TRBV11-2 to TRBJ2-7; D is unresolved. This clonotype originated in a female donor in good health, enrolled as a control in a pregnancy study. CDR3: CASSLEGAYSYEQYF. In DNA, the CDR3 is TGTGCCAGCAGCTTAGAAGGAGCGTACTCCTACGAGCAGTACTTC.